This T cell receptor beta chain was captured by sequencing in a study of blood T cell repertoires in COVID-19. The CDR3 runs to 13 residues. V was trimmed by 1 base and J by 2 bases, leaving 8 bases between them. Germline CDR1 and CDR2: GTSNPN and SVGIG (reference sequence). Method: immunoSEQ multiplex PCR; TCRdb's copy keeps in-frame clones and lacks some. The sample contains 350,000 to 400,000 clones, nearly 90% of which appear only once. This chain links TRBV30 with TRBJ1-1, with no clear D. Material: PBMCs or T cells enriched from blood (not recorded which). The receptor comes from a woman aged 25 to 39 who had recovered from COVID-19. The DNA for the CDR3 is TGTGCCTGGAGTGCGAGGGCTAACACTGAAGCTTTCTTT. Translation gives CAWSARANTEAFF. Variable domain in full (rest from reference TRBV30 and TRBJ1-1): SQTIHQWPATLVQPVGSPLSLECTVEGTSNPNLYWYRQAAGRGLQLLFYSVGIGQISSEVPQNLSASRPQDRQFILSSKKLLLSDSGFYLCAWSARANTEAFFGQGTRLTVV.